Listed here are 18 T cell receptor beta chains from one sample, sequenced in a study of breast tumors, draining lymph nodes, adjacent tissues. TCRdb re-called the multiplex PCR reads with MiXCR, one entry per CDR3 protein. The data hold some 120,000 distinct CDR3 sequences, with approximately 22% observed a single time. Axillary draining lymph nodes of breast cancer patients supplied the node samples. The sample comprised axillary lymph node tissue. These receptors were obtained from a female donor with breast cancer. Some clones in this sample may be carry-over from other donors' samples.

This clonotype was counted ten times or more. The rearrangement links TRBV6-5 to TRBJ2-1, with TRBD2 as a possible D gene (6 bases). Germline loops: CDR1 MNHEY, CDR2 SVGAGI. Trimming pared 2 bases from V and 9 bases from J, leaving 17 bases between. This CDR3 comprises 15 residues. The CDR3 DNA sequence: TGTGCCAGCAGTTACACCCGGGGGACCCTAGGTGAGCAGTTCTTC. Its translation: CASSYTRGTLGEQFF.

Remarks on this clonotype: A clone one base away is much larger, so this may be a read error. The rearrangement uses TRBV30 and TRBJ1-4, with D tentatively TRBD1 (6 bases). The germline V gene has CDR1 GTSNPN and CDR2 SVGIG (reference sequence). The CDR3 is made up of 12 amino acids. CDR3 in amino acids: CALDGQNEKLLF. The CDR3, as DNA: TGTGCCTTGGACGGACAGAATGAAAAACTGCTTTTT.

This clonotype was recorded at least ten times. The rearrangement uses TRBV4-1 and TRBJ2-3; the match to TRBD2 covers 9 bases. CDR1 is MGHRA and CDR2 is YSYEKL in the germline V gene. The CDR3 sequence is 16 residues long. The trim removed 2 bases at V and 2 bases at J, leaving 5 bases unmatched. The chain's CDR3 is CASSQRLAGDTDTQYF. In DNA form, the CDR3 reads TGCGCCAGCAGCCAAAGGTTAGCGGGAGACACAGATACGCAGTATTTT.

In its sample, this clonotype was seen many times. The rearrangement links TRBV5-1 to TRBJ2-2, with D perhaps TRBD1 (6 bases). The germline V gene encodes CDR1 SGHRS and CDR2 YFSETQ. V dropped 2 bases and J dropped 2 bases, with 10 bases sitting between them. CDR3 length: 15 residues. CDR3 DNA: TGCGCCAGCAGCTTCGGGACAACCAACACCGGGGAGCTGTTTTTT. Its translation: CASSFGTTNTGELFF.

Ten or more counts support this clonotype. V gene TRBV4-1 combines with J gene TRBJ1-3; weak D call: TRBD1 (5 bases). The CDR3 extends over 16 amino acids. The germline CDR1 and CDR2 sequences are MGHRA and YSYEKL. V was clipped by 3 bases and J by 0 bases, with 12 bases between them. The CDR3 spells CASSQGPPSSGNTIYF. CDR3 nucleotide sequence: TGCGCCAGCAGCCAGGGACCCCCGAGCTCTGGAAACACCATATATTTT.

This clonotype is a singleton in its sample. One base away lies a much larger clone, so this may be a sequencing read error. The V and J genes are TRBV19 and TRBJ2-1; 7 bases fit TRBD2. The CDR3 totals 13 residues. The ends lost 6 bases at V and 7 bases at J; junction bases unmatched: 6. Per the germline V gene, CDR1 is LNHDA and CDR2 is SQIVND (reference sequence). The CDR3 sequence is CASSGLVGNEQFF. CDR3 nucleotide sequence: TGTGCCAGTAGCGGACTAGTGGGAAATGAGCAGTTCTTC. The variable domain in full, completed from reference TRBV19 and TRBJ2-1, reads DGGITQSPKYLFRKEGQNVTLSCEQNLNHDAMYWYRQDPGQGLRLIYYSQIVNDFQKGDIAEGYSVSREKKESFPLTVTSAQKNPTAFYLCASSGLVGNEQFFGPGTRLTVL.

A word on this clonotype: This clone may be a read error of a much larger clone one base away. The CDR3 spells CSVAGPLGANSGNTIHF. CDR3 in DNA: TGCAGTGTCGCGGGACCCCTCGGGGCGAACTCTGGAAACACCATACATTTT. The rearrangement uses TRBV20-1 and TRBJ1-3, with a tentative D call TRBD1 (5 bases). The CDR3 runs 17 residues. Germline CDR1 is DFQATT and CDR2 is SNEGSKA (reference sequence).

There are many counts of this clonotype. This chain uses TRBV11-2 with TRBJ2-7; 7 bases are shared with TRBD1. The V gene's germline CDR1 is SGHAT and CDR2 FQNNGV. The CDR3 totals 14 residues. The V segment lost 4 bases and the J segment 2 bases; nucleotides outside the gene matches: 5. CDR3 bases: TGTGCCAGCAGCTCCGGACAGGTAGCCTACGAGCAGTACTTC. The encoded protein is CASSSGQVAYEQYF.

As for this clonotype: A clone one base away is much larger, so this may be a read error. The CDR3 does not close with the conserved phenylalanine or tryptophan, likely indicating a read error. The chain carries TRBV6-2 or TRBV6-3 and TRBJ2-3; TRBD2 matches 10 bases. The CDR3 runs to 15 residues. The V gene's germline CDR1 is MNHEY and CDR2 SVGEGT. Germline trimming cut 6 bases from V and 0 bases from J; bases unmatched to any gene: 3. The CDR3 protein is CASSPTSGSTDTQYC. CDR3 DNA sequence: TGTGCCAGCAGCCCGACTAGCGGGAGCACAGATACGCAGTATTGT.

This clonotype was detected ten times or more. CDR3 coding DNA: TGCGCCAGCAGCCATGTCGGGCTTCGGGGCAATCAGCCCCAGCATTTT. Protein sequence: CASSHVGLRGNQPQHF. The V and J genes are TRBV4-1 and TRBJ1-5, with D hard to call. Between the trimmed V and J ends, which lost 3 bases and 2 bases, there was a span of 14 bases. The CDR3 consists of 16 residues. CDR1 MGHRA and CDR2 YSYEKL come from the germline V gene.

The table lists this clonotype with many counts. The J gene is TRBJ2-7, the V gene TRBV5-6; the match to TRBD1 covers 9 bases. CDR1 and CDR2 from the germline V gene are SGHDT and YYEEEE. Trimming took 4 bases from V and 3 from J; bases not matched to a gene: 8. The CDR3 runs 15 residues. The CDR3, as DNA: TGTGCCAGCAGCAAATTAGGACAGGGGAGCTACGAGCAGTACTTC. Protein sequence: CASSKLGQGSYEQYF. Full variable domain (outside the CDR3, taken from reference TRBV5-6 and TRBJ2-7): DAGVTQSPTHLIKTRGQQVTLRCSPKSGHDTVSWYQQALGQGPQFIFQYYEEEERQRGNFPDRFSGHQFPNYSSELNVNALLLGDSALYLCASSKLGQGSYEQYFGPGTRLTVT.

This clonotype was seen ten or more times. This CDR3 reads CASSLQKNQPQHF. The DNA for the CDR3 is TGTGCCAGCAGTTTACAGAAGAATCAGCCCCAGCATTTT. This chain joins TRBV6-5 and TRBJ1-5; D remains unclear. The length of the CDR3 is 13 residues. The V gene lost 4 bases and the J gene lost 4 bases, with 8 bases spanning the gap. Per the germline V gene, CDR1 is MNHEY and CDR2 is SVGAGI.

In this sample, this clonotype turned up many times. This chain connects TRBV20-1 to TRBJ2-1; no reliable D call. In germline, CDR1 is DFQATT, CDR2 SNEGSKA (reference sequence). The CDR3 is made up of 12 amino acids. V dropped 6 bases and J dropped 8 bases, with 14 bases sitting between them. CDR3 nucleotide sequence: TGCAGTGCAGTCCCCAGCGAGGATGAGCAGTTCTTC. Protein: CSAVPSEDEQFF.

This clonotype came up many times. V and J are TRBV9 and TRBJ1-6; D ambiguous. V was clipped by 0 bases and J by 9 bases, with 16 bases between them. This CDR3 comprises 16 residues. CDR1 is SGDLS, CDR2 YYNGEE, per germline. The CDR3 region has the DNA TGTGCCAGCAGCGTAGCTGCCGGGGTCGGTGGTTCACCCCTCCACTTT. It yields the protein CASSVAAGVGGSPLHF.

This clonotype occurred many times. The chain recombines TRBV11-2 with TRBJ2-5; no definite D call. The CDR3 runs to 14 residues. CDR1 and CDR2 from the germline V gene are SGHAT and FQNNGV. With 2 bases removed from V and 7 bases from J, the gap between germline ends came to 14 bases. CDR3: CASSLINHSGTQYF. The CDR3 DNA follows: TGTGCCAGCAGCTTAATTAATCACTCCGGGACCCAGTACTTC.

This clonotype was detected a few times. V usage is TRBV4-1 and J usage is TRBJ2-7; the D is unclear. V was trimmed by 4 bases and J by 3 bases, leaving 13 bases between them. CDR1 and CDR2 (germline): MGHRA, YSYEKL. The CDR3 loop spans 14 amino acids. The CDR3 sequence is CASSLGPNRYEQYF. In DNA, the CDR3 is TGCGCCAGCAGCCTGGGCCCGAATCGCTACGAGCAGTACTTC.

Turning to this clonotype: This sequence may be a read error, since a much larger clone differs from it by one base. The chain joins TRBV10-3 to TRBJ2-1; D is ambiguous. CDR1 ENHRY and CDR2 SYGVKD come from the germline V gene. The length of the CDR3 is 14 residues. V was trimmed by 2 bases and J by 9 bases, leaving 14 bases between them. CDR3 nucleotides: TGTGCCATCAGTGAGCCCCTACCAGTTTCTGAGCAGTTCTTC. As protein: CAISEPLPVSEQFF.

This clonotype was recorded many times. J is TRBJ2-7 and V is TRBV6-2 or TRBV6-3; 8 nucleotides align to TRBD2. J was trimmed by 6 bases and V by 7 bases; bases with no gene match: 14. CDR3 length equals 15 residues. Germline V gives CDR1 MNHEY, CDR2 SVGEGT. CDR3 coding DNA: TGTGCCAGCATCAACGGGGCTGCGGGAGGCGCCGAGCAGTACTTC. Protein sequence: CASINGAAGGAEQYF.